This T cell receptor (beta chain) was identified in a study of Ad26.COV2.S vaccination and SARS-CoV-2 variants. Some clones are missing from TCRdb's copy, which holds only in-frame ones; the method was immunoSEQ multiplex PCR. The sample lists some 370,000 clones, 83% occurring once. Germline V gives CDR1 SGHRS, CDR2 YFSETQ. Trimming took off 3 bases at V and 0 bases at J, with 11 bases between the two ends. The CDR3 loop spans 15 amino acids. Treatment specified: roughly 20 received Ad26.COV2.S at low or high dose, single or two shots; 5 received placebo; per-sample allocation not given. Sampling took place 63 days after the first vaccine or placebo injection.

This sequence was found in a person aged 18-60 years who received the Ad26.COV2.S COVID-19 vaccine or a placebo. The material was peripheral blood, obtained in a trial of Ad26.COV2.S vaccine versus placebo. The J gene is TRBJ2-3, the V gene TRBV5-1; D gene ambiguous. The CDR3 DNA follows: TGCGCCAGCAGCTCAGGACCTACTAGCACAGATACGCAGTATTTT. Encoded protein: CASSSGPTSTDTQYF.